Described below is a single TCR beta chain sequence and its context. The entry originates in a study of blood T cell repertoires in COVID-19. The CDR3 length is 13 residues. V shed 6 bases and J shed 10 bases, with 15 bases lying between them. The assay was immunoSEQ multiplex PCR, and TCRdb's table has in-frame clones only and misses some. Of roughly 150,000 clones detected, roughly 73% appear once; the ten largest clones hold roughly 3.1%. Sequencing was performed on peripheral blood. The chain recombines TRBV12-3 or TRBV12-4 with TRBJ1-4; tentatively, D is TRBD1 (5 bases). The origin of this receptor is a man between 65 and 80 years old with acute or convalescent COVID-19. The CDR3 sequence: CASRLQVPGKLFF. CDR3 DNA: TGTGCCAGCAGGTTACAGGTTCCCGGAAAACTGTTTTTT.